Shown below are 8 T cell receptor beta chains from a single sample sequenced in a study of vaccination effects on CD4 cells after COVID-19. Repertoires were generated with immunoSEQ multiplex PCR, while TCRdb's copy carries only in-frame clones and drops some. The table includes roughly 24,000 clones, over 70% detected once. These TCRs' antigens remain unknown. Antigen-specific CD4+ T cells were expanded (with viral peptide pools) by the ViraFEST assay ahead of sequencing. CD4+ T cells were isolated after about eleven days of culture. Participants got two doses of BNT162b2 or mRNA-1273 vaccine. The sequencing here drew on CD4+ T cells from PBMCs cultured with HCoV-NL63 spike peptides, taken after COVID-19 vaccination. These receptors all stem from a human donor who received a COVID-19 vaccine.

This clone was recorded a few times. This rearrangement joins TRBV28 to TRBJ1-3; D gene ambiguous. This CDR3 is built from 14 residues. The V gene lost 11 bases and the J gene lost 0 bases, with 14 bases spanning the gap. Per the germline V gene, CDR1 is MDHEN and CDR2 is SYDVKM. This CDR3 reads CASSFLSSGNTIYF. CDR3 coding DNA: TGTGCCTCCAGTTTCCTAAGCTCTGGAAACACCATATATTTT.

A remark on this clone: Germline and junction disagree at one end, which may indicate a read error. The CDR3 sequence: CASSPDRGATGELFF. CDR3 nucleotides: TGTGCTAGCAGCCCGGACAGGGGTGCAACCGGGGAGCTGTTTTTT. This sequence joins TRBV7-7 and TRBJ2-2; 9 nucleotides match TRBD1. This CDR3 is built from 15 residues. In germline, CDR1 is SSHAT, CDR2 FNYEAQ (reference sequence).

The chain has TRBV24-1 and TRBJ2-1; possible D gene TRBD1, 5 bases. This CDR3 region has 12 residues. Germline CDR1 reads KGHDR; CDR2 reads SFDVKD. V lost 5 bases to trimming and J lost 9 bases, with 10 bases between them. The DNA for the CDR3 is TGTGCCACCAGTGCACAGGAAACTGAGCAGTTCTTC. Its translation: CATSAQETEQFF.

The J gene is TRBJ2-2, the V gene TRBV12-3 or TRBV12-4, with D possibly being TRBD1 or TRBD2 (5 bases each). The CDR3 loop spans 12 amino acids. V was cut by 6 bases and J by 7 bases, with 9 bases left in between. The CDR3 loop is CASRRDGGELFF. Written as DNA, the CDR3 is TGTGCCAGCAGGAGGGACGGCGGGGAGCTGTTTTTT.

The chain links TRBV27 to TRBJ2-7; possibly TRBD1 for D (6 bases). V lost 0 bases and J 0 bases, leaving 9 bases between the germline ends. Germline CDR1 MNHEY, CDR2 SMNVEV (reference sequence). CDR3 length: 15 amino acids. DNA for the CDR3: TGTGCCAGCAGTTTATCACAGGGTGGCTCCTACGAGCAGTACTTC. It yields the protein CASSLSQGGSYEQYF.

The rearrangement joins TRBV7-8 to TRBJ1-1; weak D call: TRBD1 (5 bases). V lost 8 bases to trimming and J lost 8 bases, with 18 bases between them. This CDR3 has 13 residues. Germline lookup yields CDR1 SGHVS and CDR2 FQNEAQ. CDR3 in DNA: TGTGCCAGCGGCCGACAAGACAGACCCGAAGCTTTCTTT. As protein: CASGRQDRPEAFF.

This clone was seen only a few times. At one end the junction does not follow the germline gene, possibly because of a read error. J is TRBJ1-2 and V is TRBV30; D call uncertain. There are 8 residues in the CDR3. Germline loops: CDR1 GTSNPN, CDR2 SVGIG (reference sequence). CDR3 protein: CALSGYTF. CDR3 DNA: TGTGCCTTGAGTGGCTACACCTTC. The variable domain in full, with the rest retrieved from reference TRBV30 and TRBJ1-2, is SQTIHQWPATLVQPVGSPLSLECTVEGTSNPNLYWYRQAAGRGLQLLFYSVGIGQISSEVPQNLSASRPQDRQFILSSKKLLLSDSGFYLCALSGYTFGSGTRLTVV.

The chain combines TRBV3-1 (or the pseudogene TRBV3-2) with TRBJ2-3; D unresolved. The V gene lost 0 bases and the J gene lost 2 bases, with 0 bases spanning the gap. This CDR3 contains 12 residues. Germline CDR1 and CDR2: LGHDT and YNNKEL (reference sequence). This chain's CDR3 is CASSQDTDTQYF. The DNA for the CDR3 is TGTGCCAGCAGCCAAGACACAGATACGCAGTATTTT.